Below are 22 T cell receptor beta chains sequenced from a single sample in a study of blood T cells in healthy people across ages. Alongside a J-beta primer mix, a sample-barcoded 5' primer served in a second PCR lasting about 7 to 12 cycles. From the 5' RACE reads, TCRdb called clonotypes with MiXCR, one entry per CDR3 protein. The sample shows some 1.1 million distinct CDR3 sequences, approximately 38% of them seen only once. The specimen sequenced was blood. Every receptor here comes from a man in his late teens or twenties in good health.

This clonotype was observed at least ten times. The V gene is TRBV20-1, the J gene TRBJ1-1; D not resolved. The V end lost 5 bases, the J end lost 1 base, and 14 bases lay between the germline ends. CDR1 is DFQATT, CDR2 SNEGSKA, per germline (reference sequence). The CDR3 is made up of 14 amino acids. CDR3 nucleotides: TGCAGTGCTCGGGTCTCCTCCGGGAACACTGAAGCTTTCTTT. Protein sequence: CSARVSSGNTEAFF.

The rearrangement links TRBV27 to TRBJ2-1, with 9 bases that match TRBD1. The V segment lost 3 bases and the J segment 6 bases; nucleotides outside the gene matches: 12. This CDR3 is built from 17 residues. Germline loops: CDR1 MNHEY, CDR2 SMNVEV (reference sequence). This CDR3 reads CASSFLKTGQGSNEQFF. CDR3 nucleotide sequence: TGTGCCAGCAGTTTCCTGAAGACGGGACAGGGAAGCAATGAGCAGTTCTTC.

J is TRBJ2-2 and V is TRBV20-1; TRBD1 matches 9 bases. The germline CDR1 and CDR2 sequences are DFQATT and SNEGSKA (reference sequence). V dropped 3 bases and J dropped 6; count of bases not matched to a gene: 5. This CDR3 comprises 14 residues. CDR3 sequence: CSARNTGGPGELFF. The CDR3 DNA is TGCAGTGCTAGGAATACAGGGGGCCCCGGGGAGCTGTTTTTT.

This clonotype was counted a single time. This rearrangement joins TRBV13 to TRBJ1-1, with 11 positions matching TRBD1. The V gene end was trimmed by 5 bases and the J gene end by 5 bases; junction bases not matched to a gene: 7. The CDR3 is 15 residues long. Germline V gene sequence: CDR1 PRHDT, CDR2 FYEKMQ (reference sequence). The CDR3, as DNA: TGTGCCAGCAGCATGGGGACAGGGGGAGGAACTGAAGCTTTCTTT. Translation gives CASSMGTGGGTEAFF.

The genes are TRBV5-1 and TRBJ2-5; a weak D match, TRBD2 (6 bases). The germline V and J ends were trimmed by 1 base and 1 base, with 8 bases remaining between them. The CDR3 consists of 14 residues. Germline assignment: CDR1 SGHRS and CDR2 YFSETQ. DNA of the CDR3: TGCGCCAGCAGCTTGTCGACTAGCCAAGAGACCCAGTACTTC. Translated, it gives CASSLSTSQETQYF. The full variable domain, rest sourced from reference TRBV5-1 and TRBJ2-5, is KAGVTQTPRYLIKTRGQQVTLSCSPISGHRSVSWYQQTPGQGLQFLFEYFSETQRNKGNFPGRFSGRQFSNSRSEMNVSTLELGDSALYLCASSLSTSQETQYFGPGTRLLVL.

The sample holds a few counts of this clonotype. This chain joins TRBV12-3 or TRBV12-4 and TRBJ2-4; the match to TRBD2 covers 7 bases. Losses at the gene ends were 6 bases for V and 1 base for J; bases not matched to a gene: 9. The CDR3 is 16 residues long. This chain's CDR3 is CASSLTSGGAKNIQYF. The CDR3 bases are TGTGCCAGCAGCTTAACTTCGGGGGGTGCCAAAAACATTCAGTACTTC.

V usage is TRBV7-9 and J usage is TRBJ1-2, with D possibly TRBD1 on 5 matching bases. Germline V gives CDR1 SEHNR, CDR2 FQNEAQ (reference sequence). This CDR3 is built from 14 residues. V lost 4 bases and J lost 4, with 13 bases in between. CDR3 in amino acids: CASSYGGRTYGYTF. CDR3 coding DNA: TGTGCCAGCAGCTACGGGGGACGTACCTATGGCTACACCTTC.

This clonotype has a handful of counts. The chain carries TRBV10-2 and TRBJ2-1; weak D call: TRBD2 (5 bases). V was trimmed by 1 base and J by 5 bases, leaving 21 bases between them. Germline V gene sequence: CDR1 WSHSY, CDR2 SAAADI. The length of the CDR3 is 18 residues. CDR3 sequence reads: CASSELLPRTVSDNEQFF. CDR3 bases: TGCGCCAGCAGTGAGTTGCTGCCCCGGACTGTCTCGGACAATGAGCAGTTCTTC.

This clonotype was counted at least ten times. The CDR3 nucleotides are TGCAGTCTCCCTGGGGCAGAACCCTACAATGAGCAGTTCTTC. This codes for CSLPGAEPYNEQFF. The V gene is TRBV20-1, the J gene TRBJ2-1; tentatively, D is TRBD1 (5 bases). CDR3 size: 14 residues. Germline values: CDR1 DFQATT, CDR2 SNEGSKA (reference sequence). V lost 8 bases to trimming and J lost 2 bases, with 16 bases between them.

This clonotype came up once. V and J are TRBV6-2 or TRBV6-3 and TRBJ1-5; 8 bases are a match to TRBD1. The CDR3 is 14 residues long. Germline-derived CDR1 and CDR2 are MNHEY and SVGEGT. Trimming cost V 7 bases and J 4 bases; bases outside gene matches: 6. The CDR3 DNA reads TGTGCCAGCACCCCAGGGGGCCGGAATCAGCCCCAGCATTTT. Translated, it gives CASTPGGRNQPQHF.

On this clonotype: At one end, the junction sequence differs from germline, possibly due to a read error. V is TRBV25-1 and J is TRBJ1-6, with D perhaps matching TRBD1 (5 bases). Germline V lookup: CDR1 MGHDK, CDR2 SYGVNS. The CDR3 runs to 15 residues. The CDR3 loop is CVSSEYGGRNSPLHF. The CDR3 nucleotides are TGTGTCAGCAGTGAATATGGGGGGAGGAATTCACCCCTCCACTTT.

This clonotype came up many times. The V and J genes are TRBV6-2 or TRBV6-3 and TRBJ2-7; no reliable D call. The CDR3 totals 15 residues. V dropped 2 bases and J dropped 2 bases, with 13 bases sitting between them. Germline V gene lookup returns CDR1 MNHEY and CDR2 SVGEGT. CDR3: CASSYRHLVTYEQYF. The CDR3, as DNA: TGTGCCAGCAGTTACCGCCATCTCGTGACCTACGAGCAGTACTTC.

V usage is TRBV6-2 or TRBV6-3 and J usage is TRBJ1-1, with D possibly being TRBD1 (5 bases). Germline CDR1 and CDR2: MNHEY and SVGEGT. V lost 4 bases to trimming and J lost 4 bases, with 13 bases between them. The CDR3 is 14 amino acids. CDR3 DNA: TGTGCCAGCAGTTCCGGCTGGGGACCCACTGAAGCTTTCTTT. This codes for CASSSGWGPTEAFF.

This clonotype was recorded a few times. The chain couples TRBV4-3 to TRBJ1-2; 8 bases are a match to TRBD1. V lost 0 bases and J lost 0; bases outside the gene matches: 9. CDR1 is LGHNA, CDR2 YSLEER, per germline. The CDR3 has 18 residues. The CDR3 protein is CASSQDRNRGGANYGYTF. The DNA of the CDR3 is TGCGCCAGCAGCCAAGATAGGAACAGGGGGGGTGCTAACTATGGCTACACCTTC.

The V and J genes are TRBV27 and TRBJ2-3; the match to TRBD1 covers 7 bases. The CDR3 has 13 amino acids. The trim removed 8 bases at V and 4 bases at J, leaving 6 bases unmatched. Germline V CDR1 and CDR2: MNHEY, SMNVEV (reference sequence). CDR3 coding DNA: TGTGCCAGCCGTCAGGGGGTCGCAGATACGCAGTATTTT. Encoded protein: CASRQGVADTQYF.

This rearrangement joins TRBV20-1 to TRBJ2-7; 8 bases are a match to TRBD1. The germline V gene encodes CDR1 DFQATT and CDR2 SNEGSKA (reference sequence). V lost 3 bases, J lost 1 base, and 11 bases stayed unmatched. This CDR3 is 16 amino acids long. As DNA, the CDR3 is TGCAGTGCTAGCCCCCCCTCCGGGACAGGATCCTACGAGCAGTACTTC. Encoded protein: CSASPPSGTGSYEQYF.

On this clonotype: One end of the junction fails to match germline, which may point to a read error. This sequence joins TRBV7-3 and TRBJ2-3; 7 bases are shared with TRBD2. This CDR3 comprises 18 residues. The germline gives CDR1 SGHTA, CDR2 FQGTGA. CDR3 in DNA: TGTGTCAGCAGCTTGAGGAGCGGGGACCCAACTAGCACAGATACGCAGTATTTT. This sequence encodes CVSSLRSGDPTSTDTQYF.

The V call is TRBV7-2, the J call TRBJ2-4, with TRBD2 identical over 14 bases. The V and J ends lost 5 bases and 1 base, in that order; junction bases with no gene match: 13. The germline V gene encodes CDR1 SGHTA and CDR2 FQGNSA. CDR3 length: 20 amino acids. CDR3 loop: CASSQFPTSGGAVAKNIQYF. The CDR3 region has the DNA TGTGCCAGCAGCCAATTTCCGACTAGCGGGGGGGCCGTTGCCAAAAACATTCAGTACTTC.

The CDR3 DNA is TGTGCCAGTACGGATATTTCGGAGACAAGCGTAAATCAGCCCCAGCATTTT. This encodes CASTDISETSVNQPQHF. V and J are TRBV19 and TRBJ1-5; no clear D gene. Germline V lookup: CDR1 LNHDA, CDR2 SQIVND (reference sequence). This CDR3 region has 17 residues. The V end lost 7 bases, the J end lost 4 bases, and 23 bases lay between the germline ends.

This sequence joins TRBV7-2 and TRBJ1-4; 10 bases match TRBD1. CDR1 and CDR2 from the germline V gene are SGHTA and FQGNSA. CDR3 size: 15 residues. J was trimmed by 8 bases and V by 6 bases; bases with no gene match: 9. The DNA for the CDR3 is TGTGCCAGCAGTGTCTGGACAGGGGGTATGGAAAAACTGTTTTTT. It codes for CASSVWTGGMEKLFF. The entire variable domain, with the rest obtained from reference TRBV7-2 and TRBJ1-4, is as follows: GAGVSQSPSNKVTEKGKDVELRCDPISGHTALYWYRQSLGQGLEFLIYFQGNSAPDKSGLPSDRFSAERTGGSVSTLTIQRTQQEDSAVYLCASSVWTGGMEKLFFGSGTQLSVL.

The rearrangement joins TRBV9 to TRBJ1-5; D may be TRBD1 (5 bases). The CDR3 sequence is 16 residues long. Germline V gene sequence: CDR1 SGDLS, CDR2 YYNGEE. Between the trimmed V and J ends, which lost 0 bases and 1 base, there was a span of 11 bases. The CDR3, as DNA: TGTGCCAGCAGCGTAGGGGTGGGGCGAAGCAATCAGCCCCAGCATTTT. Protein product: CASSVGVGRSNQPQHF.

V gene TRBV7-2 combines with J gene TRBJ1-1; possibly TRBD1 for D (5 bases). With 2 bases removed from V and 5 bases from J, the gap between germline ends came to 12 bases. The CDR3 loop spans 14 amino acids. The germline V gene has CDR1 SGHTA and CDR2 FQGNSA. The CDR3 DNA is TGTGCCAGCAGCTTACCGGGGGTAGAAACTGAAGCTTTCTTT. Translated, it gives CASSLPGVETEAFF.